The 7 T cell receptor beta chains below all came from one sample that was sequenced in a study of CD4 T cells in relation to SARS-CoV-2 and coronaviruses. CD4+ T cells from unexposed donors were obtained before the COVID-19 pandemic (2011-2018). Libraries were prepared by immunoSEQ multiplex PCR; TCRdb keeps only in-frame clonotypes and omits some of them. The sample records about 59,000 clones, 80% to 90% being singletons. Sequencing was performed on memory CD4+ T cells from PBMCs. These receptors all stem from a human donor in good health.

The chain recombines TRBV2 with TRBJ2-7, with 7 bases matching TRBD2. Germline assignment: CDR1 SNHLY and CDR2 FYNNEI. V gave up 6 bases and J gave up 6 bases; unmatched junction bases: 8. This CDR3 is built from 13 residues. As DNA, the CDR3 is TGTGCCAGCAGCTTTTTTGCGGGAGCCGAGCAGTACTTC. Amino acid sequence: CASSFFAGAEQYF.

This clone was recorded once. The V call is TRBV5-1, the J call TRBJ2-7, with 7 bases lining up with TRBD2. Germline-derived CDR1 and CDR2 are SGHRS and YFSETQ. V lost 4 bases to trimming and J lost 2 bases; unmatched junction nucleotides: 12. The CDR3 extends over 16 amino acids. The CDR3 nucleotides are TGCGCCAGCAGCCGGGAGGACACGGGGATTACCTACGAGCAGTACTTC. Protein product: CASSREDTGITYEQYF.

The chain uses TRBV7-2 and TRBJ2-5, with D possibly called TRBD1 or TRBD2 (5 bases each). Germline V gives CDR1 SGHTA, CDR2 FQGNSA. Trimming cost V 6 bases and J 1 base, with 12 bases left between them. The CDR3 sequence is 14 residues long. The CDR3 DNA follows: TGTGCCAGCAGGTTTGGTGGGGGCCAAGAGACCCAGTACTTC. Protein: CASRFGGGQETQYF. Looking up the rest from reference TRBV7-2 and TRBJ2-5 gives the full variable domain: GAGVSQSPSNKVTEKGKDVELRCDPISGHTALYWYRQSLGQGLEFLIYFQGNSAPDKSGLPSDRFSAERTGGSVSTLTIQRTQQEDSAVYLCASRFGGGQETQYFGPGTRLLVL.

The gene calls are TRBV4-2 and TRBJ1-4; 8 positions agree with TRBD1. J gave up 2 bases and V 6 bases, and 8 bases lay outside the gene matches. Germline CDR1 reads LGHNA; CDR2 reads YNFKEQ. The CDR3 runs 16 residues. CDR3 coding DNA: TGTGCCAGCAGACGGACAGGGATAACGACTAATGAAAAACTGTTTTTT. Protein product: CASRRTGITTNEKLFF.

The gene calls are TRBV19 and TRBJ1-3; D is unresolved. This CDR3 comprises 14 residues. Germline V gene lookup returns CDR1 LNHDA and CDR2 SQIVND (reference sequence). Trimming took off 5 bases at V and 4 bases at J, with 12 bases between the two ends. CDR3 protein: CASSLEERGNTIYF. CDR3 nucleotide sequence: TGTGCCAGTAGTCTCGAGGAGAGGGGAAACACCATATATTTT.

This clone was recorded only once. The rearrangement joins TRBV4-2 to TRBJ2-1; no reliable D call. This CDR3 is 12 amino acids long. Germline V CDR1 and CDR2: LGHNA, YNFKEQ. V was clipped by 0 bases and J by 9 bases, with 6 bases between them. CDR3 DNA: TGTGCCAGCAGCCAAGATCTAGGTGAGCAGTTCTTC. Its translation: CASSQDLGEQFF.

This clone appeared a single time. The gene calls are TRBV6-5 and TRBJ2-3; tentatively, D is TRBD1 or TRBD2 (5 bases each). This CDR3 has 14 amino acids. Germline CDR1 and CDR2: MNHEY and SVGAGI. The V gene lost 0 bases and the J gene lost 7 bases, with 11 bases spanning the gap. The CDR3 loop reads CASSYSIGTYTQYF. The CDR3 DNA reads as TGTGCCAGCAGTTACTCGATAGGGACGTATACGCAGTATTTT.